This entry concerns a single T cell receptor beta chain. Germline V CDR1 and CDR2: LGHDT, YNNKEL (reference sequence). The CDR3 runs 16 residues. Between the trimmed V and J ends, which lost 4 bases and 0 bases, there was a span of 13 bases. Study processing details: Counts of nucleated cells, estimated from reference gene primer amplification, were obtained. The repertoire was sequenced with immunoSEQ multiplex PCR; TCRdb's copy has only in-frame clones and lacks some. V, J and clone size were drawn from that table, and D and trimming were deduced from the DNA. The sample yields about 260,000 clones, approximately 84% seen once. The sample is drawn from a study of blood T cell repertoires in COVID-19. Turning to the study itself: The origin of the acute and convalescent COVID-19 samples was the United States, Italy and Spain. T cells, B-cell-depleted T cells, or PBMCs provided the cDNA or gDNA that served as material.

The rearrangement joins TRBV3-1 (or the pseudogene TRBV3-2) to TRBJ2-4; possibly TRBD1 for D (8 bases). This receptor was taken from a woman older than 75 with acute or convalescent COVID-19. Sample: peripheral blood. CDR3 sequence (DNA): TGTGCCAGCAGCCGCACAGGGGGGGAAGCCAAAAACATTCAGTACTTC. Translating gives CASSRTGGEAKNIQYF.